The 26 T cell receptor beta chains in this list originate from one sample, sequenced in a study of T-cell memory formation after mild COVID-19. One entry per CDR3 protein, called by TCRdb with MiXCR from the 5' RACE reads. The sample lists about 430,000 distinct CDR3 sequences, about 24% occurring once. Sequenced material: PBMCs or a T cell subset sorted from them (not recorded which). Receptors were obtained from an adult woman who had mild COVID-19 (a few samples of this study predate the infection). Cell type and time point are not known.

The V gene is TRBV4-1, the J gene TRBJ2-7; 7 bases agree with TRBD2. CDR3 length: 15 residues. With 0 bases clipped from V and 4 bases from J, the junction kept 6 bases outside the gene matches. CDR1 is MGHRA and CDR2 is YSYEKL in the germline V gene. CDR3: CASSQESTGGYEQYF. In DNA, the CDR3 is TGCGCCAGCAGCCAAGAGTCTACGGGGGGATACGAGCAGTACTTC.

This clonotype was picked up a small number of times. The chain is built from TRBV6-2 or TRBV6-3 and TRBJ2-7; no firm D call. The germline V gene has CDR1 MNHEY and CDR2 SVGEGT. CDR3 length: 12 amino acids. V was cut by 2 bases and J by 5 bases, with 7 bases left in between. CDR3 nucleotide sequence: TGTGCCAGCAGTTACCGGTTCGACGAGCAGTACTTC. Its translation is CASSYRFDEQYF.

V and J are TRBV7-2 and TRBJ2-3; TRBD2 matches 12 bases. Germline V gene lookup returns CDR1 SGHTA and CDR2 FQGNSA. V shed 5 bases and J 1 base; nucleotides not matched to a gene: 7. CDR3 length: 17 residues. The CDR3 region has the DNA TGTGCCAGCAGCCATCTAGCGGGGGGGCCGGGCACAGATACGCAGTATTTT. Translating it yields CASSHLAGGPGTDTQYF.

This clonotype was observed a handful of times. This rearrangement joins TRBV5-1 to TRBJ2-7; 10 bases match TRBD2. This CDR3 contains 16 residues. J lost 5 bases, V lost 0 bases, and 8 bases had no gene match. Germline values: CDR1 SGHRS, CDR2 YFSETQ. The CDR3 reads CASSLAPGLATDEQYF. The CDR3 DNA reads as TGCGCCAGCAGCTTGGCCCCGGGACTAGCGACCGACGAGCAGTACTTC.

CDR3 bases: TGCAGTGCTAGAGATATCCAGCGGGGGGAGCAAGAGACCCAGTACTTC. As protein: CSARDIQRGEQETQYF. The V and J genes are TRBV20-1 and TRBJ2-5, with 9 bases aligning to TRBD2. The length of the CDR3 is 16 residues. Germline V gives CDR1 DFQATT, CDR2 SNEGSKA (reference sequence). V dropped 0 bases and J dropped 2; count of bases not matched to a gene: 7.

The V and J genes are TRBV6-2 or TRBV6-3 and TRBJ2-7; D may correspond to TRBD1 or TRBD2 (6 bases each). V was trimmed by 6 bases and J by 2 bases, leaving 11 bases between them. Germline loops: CDR1 MNHEY, CDR2 SVGEGT. The CDR3 totals 13 residues. The CDR3 DNA follows: TGTGCCAGCAGATCCCGGGGGCCCTACGAGCAGTACTTC. Translated: CASRSRGPYEQYF.

The chain links TRBV2 to TRBJ1-1; the D gene is possibly TRBD1 (5 bases). The CDR3 covers 12 residues. V was shortened by 3 bases and J by 10 bases, with 12 bases between the two germline ends. Germline CDR1 SNHLY, CDR2 FYNNEI. The CDR3 bases are TGTGCCAGCAGTGAGTACACGGGGGGAGCTTTCTTT. Its translation: CASSEYTGGAFF.

In its sample, this clonotype was seen many times. The chain's CDR3 is CASSNRGGRDEQFF. The CDR3 DNA reads TGTGCCAGCAGCAATCGAGGGGGGCGGGATGAGCAGTTCTTC. J is TRBJ2-1 and V is TRBV7-9; D tentatively reads TRBD1 or TRBD2 (6 bases each). The CDR3 contains 14 residues. V lost 5 bases and J lost 8, with 16 bases in between. Germline values: CDR1 SEHNR, CDR2 FQNEAQ (reference sequence).

In this sample, this clonotype turned up a few times. The chain carries TRBV5-5 and TRBJ1-2, with 7 bases fitting TRBD1. CDR1 is SGHKS, CDR2 YYEKEE, per germline (reference sequence). The CDR3 totals 14 residues. After removal of 0 bases from V and 6 bases from J, the junction contained 5 bases not matched to a gene. The CDR3 here is CASSLAGTGDGYTF. CDR3 sequence (DNA): TGTGCCAGCAGCTTGGCCGGCACAGGGGATGGCTACACCTTC.

This sequence joins TRBV5-1 and TRBJ2-1, with D hard to call. Germline lookup yields CDR1 SGHRS and CDR2 YFSETQ. The CDR3 totals 16 residues. The V end was cut by 0 bases, the J end by 0 bases, with 10 bases between. CDR3 DNA sequence: TGCGCCAGCAGCTTGGTTCCTCCTAGCTCCTACAATGAGCAGTTCTTC. Translating gives CASSLVPPSSYNEQFF.

This clonotype was counted between two and nine times. CDR3 bases: TGTGCCAGCAGGGGGGCGGGAGGGGCCCAAGAGACCCAGTACTTC. It encodes CASRGAGGAQETQYF. The V call is TRBV6-1, the J call TRBJ2-5; 9 bases match TRBD2. This CDR3 region has 15 residues. CDR1 and CDR2 (germline): MNHNS, SASEGT. V dropped 6 bases and J dropped 1; count of bases not matched to a gene: 6.

This clonotype was picked up a small number of times. The chain employs TRBV15 and TRBJ2-1, with 10 bases fitting TRBD1. The CDR3 covers 15 residues. V dropped 4 bases and J dropped 4; count of bases not matched to a gene: 4. CDR1 and CDR2 from the germline V gene are LNHNV and YYDKDF (reference sequence). This chain's CDR3 is CATSIGTGAYNEQFF. In DNA, the CDR3 is TGTGCCACCAGCATAGGGACAGGGGCGTACAATGAGCAGTTCTTC.

V is TRBV5-1 and J is TRBJ2-7; D remains unclear. The CDR3 is 13 residues long. CDR1 is SGHRS, CDR2 YFSETQ, per germline. V lost 4 bases, J lost 3 bases, and 11 bases lay in between. The CDR3 DNA sequence: TGCGCCAGCAGCAGCCCCAGGAACTACGAGCAGTACTTC. It yields the protein CASSSPRNYEQYF.

As regards this clonotype: Sequence at one end of the junction differs from germline and may be a read error. The chain couples TRBV12-3 or TRBV12-4 to TRBJ1-1, with TRBD1 matching over 8 bases. This CDR3 is built from 13 residues. The CDR3 loop is CASSLHTGGEGFF. CDR3 coding DNA: TGTGCCAGCAGTCTCCACACAGGGGGAGAAGGTTTCTTT.

The sample holds a few counts of this clonotype. The genes are TRBV2 and TRBJ2-7; D is perhaps TRBD1 (5 bases). Germline CDR1 and CDR2: SNHLY and FYNNEI. CDR3 length: 14 amino acids. Trimming removed 8 bases from V and 0 bases from J, with 14 bases in between. DNA of the CDR3: TGTGCCAGCGCTGTACAGGAAGTCTCCTACGAGCAGTACTTC. This encodes CASAVQEVSYEQYF.

The V gene is TRBV7-9, the J gene TRBJ1-1; 11 bases map to TRBD1. Losses at the gene ends were 5 bases for V and 11 bases for J; bases not matched to a gene: 7. The CDR3 runs 13 residues. CDR1 and CDR2 from the germline V gene are SEHNR and FQNEAQ (reference sequence). The CDR3 is CASSLGQGVPAFF. The DNA for the CDR3 is TGTGCCAGCAGCCTGGGACAGGGGGTTCCGGCTTTCTTT.

In this sample, this clonotype turned up a few times. The rearrangement links TRBV24-1 to TRBJ2-6; D gene unclear. The V end lost 2 bases, the J end lost 3 bases, and 13 bases lay between the germline ends. Germline V gives CDR1 KGHDR, CDR2 SFDVKD. The CDR3 is 17 residues long. CDR3 region: CATSDSRTVIGANVLTF. CDR3 DNA: TGTGCCACCAGTGATTCACGGACGGTGATTGGGGCCAACGTCCTGACTTTC.

This chain links TRBV3-1 with TRBJ2-7; TRBD2 might be the D (6 bases). The CDR3 contains 13 residues. The germline gives CDR1 LGHDT, CDR2 YNNKEL (reference sequence). V was pared by 2 bases and J by 6 bases, with 11 bases between. The CDR3 nucleotides are TGTGCCAGCAGCCAATGGGGAGGCGGCGAGCAGTACTTC. Its protein is CASSQWGGGEQYF.

This clonotype was counted a few times. The V call is TRBV10-3, the J call TRBJ2-5, with TRBD2 as a possible D gene (5 bases). This CDR3 comprises 16 residues. Germline V gives CDR1 ENHRY, CDR2 SYGVKD. Trimming pared 6 bases from V and 5 bases from J, leaving 22 bases between. Here the CDR3 reads CAIRTDAGLDRETQYF. The CDR3 DNA reads TGTGCCATCAGGACCGATGCGGGCCTGGATCGTGAGACCCAGTACTTC.

This clonotype is labeled as medium-sized (0.01 to 0.1%). The chain couples TRBV19 to TRBJ1-2; 7 nucleotides line up with TRBD1. Losses at the gene ends were 7 bases for V and 3 bases for J; bases not matched to a gene: 14. CDR1 LNHDA and CDR2 SQIVND come from the germline V gene (reference sequence). CDR3 length: 16 residues. The CDR3: CASTSYRDRIHYGYTF. The CDR3 DNA reads TGTGCCAGTACCTCTTACCGGGACAGAATACACTATGGCTACACCTTC.

This clonotype turned up a few times. The V call is TRBV29-1, the J call TRBJ1-1; TRBD1 is a possible D gene (5 bases). The CDR3 runs 13 residues. Germline lookup yields CDR1 SQVTM and CDR2 ANQGSEA. V was shortened by 5 bases and J by 0 bases, with 10 bases between the two germline ends. As DNA, the CDR3 is TGCAGCGTTTTACAGGCCATGAACACTGAAGCTTTCTTT. Amino acids: CSVLQAMNTEAFF.

This chain joins TRBV20-1 and TRBJ2-5; possibly TRBD2 for D (6 bases). V gave up 0 bases and J gave up 5 bases, with 19 bases separating them. Germline V gene lookup returns CDR1 DFQATT and CDR2 SNEGSKA (reference sequence). There are 16 residues in the CDR3. The CDR3 DNA is TGCAGTGCTAGAGATCCCAAGGTCGTCGGAGGGGAGACCCAGTACTTC. As protein: CSARDPKVVGGETQYF.

This clonotype occurred a few times. The gene calls are TRBV12-3 or TRBV12-4 and TRBJ2-3; D gene uncertain. The CDR3 length is 12 residues. V shed 3 bases and J shed 3 bases, with 4 bases lying between them. This CDR3 reads CASSFVTDTQYF. The CDR3 nucleotides are TGTGCCAGCAGTTTCGTGACAGATACGCAGTATTTT.

This sequence joins TRBV6-4 and TRBJ2-1; the match to TRBD2 covers 7 bases. Germline loops: CDR1 MRHNA, CDR2 SNTAGT. This CDR3 has 16 residues. Germline trimming cut 6 bases from V and 4 bases from J; bases unmatched to any gene: 12. CDR3 coding DNA: TGTGCCAGCAGAGCCTCGGGGGGAACAAATTACAATGAGCAGTTCTTC. It codes for CASRASGGTNYNEQFF.

The rearrangement links TRBV7-2 to TRBJ2-1; the match to TRBD2 covers 10 bases. V lost 1 base to trimming and J lost 9 bases; unmatched junction nucleotides: 12. Looked up from germline, CDR1 is SGHTA and CDR2 is FQGNSA. The CDR3 contains 17 residues. The CDR3 protein is CASSLEPVPSGRGEQFF. The CDR3 DNA follows: TGTGCCAGCAGCTTAGAGCCGGTGCCTAGCGGGAGAGGTGAGCAGTTCTTC.

This clonotype was detected only a few times. The chain recombines TRBV7-9 with TRBJ2-7; 8 bases line up with TRBD1. J gave up 5 bases and V 1 base, and 7 bases lay outside the gene matches. The CDR3 length is 15 residues. Germline values: CDR1 SEHNR, CDR2 FQNEAQ (reference sequence). CDR3 amino acids: CASSLEQGAIHEQYF. The CDR3 DNA reads TGTGCCAGCAGCTTAGAGCAGGGGGCAATCCACGAGCAGTACTTC.